This passage covers 3 T cell receptor beta chains from one sample sequenced in a study of molecular identifiers for immune sequencing clone quantification (dated by TCRdb to between 2018 and 2020). The method was PCR. The sequencing machine was an Illumina HiSeq 4000. The raw public data were reprocessed by TCRdb itself: fastp quality trimming at Q25, MiXCR clonotype calling, in-frame beta chains only. Rows matching on CDR3 protein sequence are summarized as one entry with the most common DNA and genes. The sample table shows under 650,000 distinct CDR3 sequences, and just under 20% are seen once. Clones ranked in the top ten supply approximately 0.9% of the sample. Sequencing was performed on naive CD8+ T cells from blood, with Jurkat cell RNA spiked in. Reading the label with the study, this specimen's cell subset or site is: FACS-sorted CD8+CD4-CCR7+CD45RA+ naive T cells. These receptors came from a human donor in good health. Some libraries in this study had Jurkat cell RNA spiked in.

Of note for this clonotype: A much larger clone differs by one base, so this may be a read error. This chain uses TRBV7-9 with TRBJ2-3; 10 nucleotides line up with TRBD1. Germline V CDR1 and CDR2: SEHNR, FQNEAQ (reference sequence). The CDR3 runs 15 residues. The CDR3 sequence is CASSRGQGSLDMQYF. In DNA form, the CDR3 reads TGTGCCAGCAGCCGGGGACAGGGGAGCTTAGATATGCAGTATTTT.

The sample holds many counts of this clonotype. The chain joins TRBV11-2 to TRBJ2-3; D gene uncertain. There are 15 residues in the CDR3. Trimming removed 5 bases from V and 0 bases from J, with 12 bases in between. Germline assignment: CDR1 SGHAT and CDR2 FQNNGV. This chain's CDR3 is CASSPVISSTDTQYF. The CDR3 region has the DNA TGTGCCAGCAGCCCAGTAATTTCTAGCACAGATACGCAGTATTTT. Drawing the rest from reference TRBV11-2 and TRBJ2-3, the complete variable domain is EAGVAQSPRYKIIEKRQSVAFWCNPISGHATLYWYQQILGQGPKLLIQFQNNGVVDDSQLPKDRFSAERLKGVDSTLKIQPAKLEDSAVYLCASSPVISSTDTQYFGPGTRLTVL.

This clonotype was seen many times. The chain carries TRBV20-1 and TRBJ2-4; D might be TRBD2 (5 bases). CDR3 size: 15 residues. The V end was cut by 0 bases, the J end by 1 base, with 10 bases between. Germline values: CDR1 DFQATT, CDR2 SNEGSKA (reference sequence). The CDR3 sequence: CSARDPPGAKNIQYF. The CDR3 DNA is TGCAGTGCTAGAGATCCCCCGGGGGCCAAAAACATTCAGTACTTC.